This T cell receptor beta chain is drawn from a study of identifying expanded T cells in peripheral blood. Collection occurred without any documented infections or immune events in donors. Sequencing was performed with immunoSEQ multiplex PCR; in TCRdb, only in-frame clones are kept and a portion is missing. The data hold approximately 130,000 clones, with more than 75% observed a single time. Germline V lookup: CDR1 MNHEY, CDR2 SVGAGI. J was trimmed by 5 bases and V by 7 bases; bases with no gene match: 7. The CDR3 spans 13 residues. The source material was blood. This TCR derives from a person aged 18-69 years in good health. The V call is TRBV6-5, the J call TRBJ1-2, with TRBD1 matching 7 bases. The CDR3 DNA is TGTGCCAGCACTCGACAGGGTGGTTATGGCTACACCTTC. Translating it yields CASTRQGGYGYTF.